This section outlines one T cell receptor beta chain sequence together with its context. The antigen it recognizes is unknown. Per-base quality was not reported, and no clone a single base away is much larger than it. These data are taken from a study of OX40 agonist ivuxolimab in advanced cancers. Regarding the study in general: Ivuxolimab, which targeted the costimulatory receptor OX40 (CD134), was an agonistic, fully human IgG2 monoclonal antibody. Intravenous ivuxolimab was administered to patients every 2 weeks at six dose levels: 0.01, 0.1, 0.3, 1.5, 3 and 10 mg/kg. Prior anti-PD-1, anti-PD-L1 or anti-CTLA-4 therapy was permitted, and checkpoint inhibitors had been received by less than 45% of dose-escalation patients. The paper reports the monotherapy dose-escalation portion (N of about 54 patients) of the phase I ivuxolimab trial. The dose-escalation cohort was roughly 87% male with a mean age of roughly 62 years, ranging from roughly 23 to 85. Partial responses were achieved by three dose-escalation patients, of whom one had hepatocellular carcinoma and two had cutaneous melanoma. Among the approximately 50 dose-escalation patients, 19 had hepatocellular carcinoma, about 15 melanoma, 9 renal cell carcinoma and 9 head and neck cancer. Peripheral TCRbeta sequencing aimed to test whether ivuxolimab altered TCR sequence diversity and caused clonal T-cell expansion. Summary of the overall study and its limitations: Partial responders in the 0.1-3.0 mg/kg groups had among the lowest normalized peripheral clonal expansion, especially among CD8+ T cells. At doses of 0.1 to 3.0 mg/kg, clonal expansion of both CD4+ and CD8+ T cells in blood was seen between baseline and week 6. The antigen specificity of the peripheral T cells that underwent clonal expansion was not determined. After ivuxolimab, more expanded clones were found on average in CD8+ T cells than in CD4+ T cells. Low levels of normalized T-cell clonal expansion were also shown by some nonresponding patients.

Patients with autoimmune disease history or receiving systemic immunosuppression were excluded from the trial. In every dose cohort, peripheral blood was drawn for TCR sequencing at baseline, cycle 4 day 1, and cycle 7 day 1. The samples were drawn from a first-in-human, open-label, multicenter phase I dose-escalation trial of ivuxolimab. Adults with locally advanced or metastatic melanoma, renal cell, hepatocellular, or head and neck squamous cell carcinoma were enrolled in the trial. Before TCR sequencing, CD4+ T cells and CD8+ T cells from peripheral blood were sorted into separate populations. Genomic DNA was extracted from sorted cells for sequencing of the TCRbeta CDR3 region. TCRbeta CDR3 regions were sequenced using the immunoSEQ Assay. TCRdb took over this immuneACCESS table, retaining in-frame rearrangements with V and J assigned. Such tables are incomplete; in checked studies, under half of the missing clones stem from an unresolved V gene, and the remainder is unexplained. For this sample there are around 54,000 clones; 85% to 95% appear just once. 10% to 15% of the sample is held by the ten biggest clonotypes.

The germline ends are 20 bases apart after V is trimmed by 11 bases and J by 6 bases. Based on the germline V gene, the CDR1 and CDR2 sequences are SNHLY and FYNNEI. Inclusive of the bounding cysteine and phenylalanine, the CDR3 is 14 residues long. The kept DNA is CDR3 alone, 42 bases in frame from the first base. Rearrangement joined TRBV2 to TRBJ2-1, and TRBD2 may be the D gene, going by 6 matching bases. This sample comprised CD4+ or CD8+ T cells sorted from blood, obtained in a trial of the OX40 agonist ivuxolimab. The TCR sequence derives from an adult with an advanced solid tumor such as melanoma, head and neck, liver or kidney cancer. The DNA reads TGTGCCGGGTGCGTTGACGGGACTTCCAATGAGCAGTTCTTC. Its protein reads: CAGCVDGTSNEQFF.